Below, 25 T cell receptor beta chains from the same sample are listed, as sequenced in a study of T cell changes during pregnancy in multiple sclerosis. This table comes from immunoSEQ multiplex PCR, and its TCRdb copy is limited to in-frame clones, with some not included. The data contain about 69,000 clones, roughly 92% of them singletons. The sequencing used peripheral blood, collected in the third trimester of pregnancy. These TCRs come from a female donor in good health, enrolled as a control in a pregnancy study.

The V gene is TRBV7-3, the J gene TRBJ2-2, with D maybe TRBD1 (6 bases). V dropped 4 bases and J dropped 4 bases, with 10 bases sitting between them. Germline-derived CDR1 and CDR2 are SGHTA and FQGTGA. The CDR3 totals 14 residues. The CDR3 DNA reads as TGTGCCAGCAGCTCTACAGGGTCCACCGGGGAGCTGTTTTTT. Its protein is CASSSTGSTGELFF.

CDR3 nucleotide sequence: TGTGCCATCAGGGCGGCTACCTACAATGAGCAGTTCTTC. Protein sequence: CAIRAATYNEQFF. The rearrangement links TRBV10-3 to TRBJ2-1; D uncertain. This CDR3 region has 13 residues. CDR1 is ENHRY, CDR2 SYGVKD, per germline. The V gene lost 6 bases and the J gene lost 2 bases, with 8 bases spanning the gap.

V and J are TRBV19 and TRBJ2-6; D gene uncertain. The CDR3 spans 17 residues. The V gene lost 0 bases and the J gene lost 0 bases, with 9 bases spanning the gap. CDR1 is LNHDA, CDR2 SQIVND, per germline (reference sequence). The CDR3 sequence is CASSIDLRSSGANVLTF. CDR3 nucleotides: TGTGCCAGTAGTATAGATCTAAGGAGCTCTGGGGCCAACGTCCTGACTTTC.

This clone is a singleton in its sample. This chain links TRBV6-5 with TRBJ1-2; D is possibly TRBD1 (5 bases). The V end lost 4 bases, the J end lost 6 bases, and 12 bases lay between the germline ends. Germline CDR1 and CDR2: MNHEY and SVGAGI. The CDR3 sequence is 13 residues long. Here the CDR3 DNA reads TGTGCCAGCAGTTTTCAGGGATCGAATGGCTACACCTTC. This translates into CASSFQGSNGYTF.

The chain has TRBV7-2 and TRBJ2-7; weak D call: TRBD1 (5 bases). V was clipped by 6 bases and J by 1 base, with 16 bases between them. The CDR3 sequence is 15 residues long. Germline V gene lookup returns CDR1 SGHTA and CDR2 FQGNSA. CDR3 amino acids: CASSVRQSTSYEQYF. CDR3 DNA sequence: TGTGCCAGCAGTGTTAGACAGTCGACATCCTACGAGCAGTACTTC.

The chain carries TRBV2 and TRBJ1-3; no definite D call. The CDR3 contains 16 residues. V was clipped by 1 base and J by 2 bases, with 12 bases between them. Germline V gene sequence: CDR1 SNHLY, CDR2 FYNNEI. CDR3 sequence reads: CASSEGVPLTGNTIYF. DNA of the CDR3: TGTGCCAGCAGTGAAGGAGTTCCGCTCACTGGAAACACCATATATTTT.

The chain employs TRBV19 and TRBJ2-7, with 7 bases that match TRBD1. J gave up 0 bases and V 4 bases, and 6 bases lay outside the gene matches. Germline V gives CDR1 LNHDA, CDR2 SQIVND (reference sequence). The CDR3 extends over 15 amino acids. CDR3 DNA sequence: TGTGCCAGTAGTACAAAGACAGGGATCTCCTACGAGCAGTACTTC. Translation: CASSTKTGISYEQYF. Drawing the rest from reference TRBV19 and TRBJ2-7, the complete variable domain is DGGITQSPKYLFRKEGQNVTLSCEQNLNHDAMYWYRQDPGQGLRLIYYSQIVNDFQKGDIAEGYSVSREKKESFPLTVTSAQKNPTAFYLCASSTKTGISYEQYFGPGTRLTVT.

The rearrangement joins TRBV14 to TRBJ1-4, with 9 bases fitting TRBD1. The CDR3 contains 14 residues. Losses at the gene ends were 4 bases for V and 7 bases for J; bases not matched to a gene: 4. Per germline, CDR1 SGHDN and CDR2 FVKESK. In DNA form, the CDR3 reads TGTGCCAGCAGCCCGGGACAGGGTAGTGAAAAACTGTTTTTT. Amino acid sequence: CASSPGQGSEKLFF.

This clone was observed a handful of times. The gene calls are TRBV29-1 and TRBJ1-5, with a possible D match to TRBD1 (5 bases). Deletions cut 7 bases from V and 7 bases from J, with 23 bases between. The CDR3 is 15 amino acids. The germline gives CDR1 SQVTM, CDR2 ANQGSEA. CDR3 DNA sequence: TGCAGCGCCACAACTCAGAGACAGTCCGGGCAGCCCCAGCATTTT. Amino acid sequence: CSATTQRQSGQPQHF.

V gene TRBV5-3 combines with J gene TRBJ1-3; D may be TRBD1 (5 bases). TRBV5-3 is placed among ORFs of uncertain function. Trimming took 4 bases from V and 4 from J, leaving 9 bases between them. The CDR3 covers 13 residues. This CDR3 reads CARSVYRGNTIYF. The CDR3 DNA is TGTGCCAGAAGCGTTTACAGGGGAAACACCATATATTTT.

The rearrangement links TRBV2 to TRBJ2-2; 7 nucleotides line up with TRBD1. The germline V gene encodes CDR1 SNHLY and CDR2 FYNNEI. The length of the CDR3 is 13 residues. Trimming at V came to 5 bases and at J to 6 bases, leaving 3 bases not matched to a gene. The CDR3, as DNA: TGTGCCAGCAGTAATGACAGGGCCGGGGAGCTGTTTTTT. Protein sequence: CASSNDRAGELFF.

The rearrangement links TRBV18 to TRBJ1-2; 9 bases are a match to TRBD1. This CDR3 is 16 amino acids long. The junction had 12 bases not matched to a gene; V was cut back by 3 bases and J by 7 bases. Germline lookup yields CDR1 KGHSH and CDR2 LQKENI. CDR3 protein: CASSPQPPGQGSGYTF. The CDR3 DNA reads TGTGCCAGCTCACCGCAACCCCCGGGACAGGGCTCTGGCTACACCTTC.

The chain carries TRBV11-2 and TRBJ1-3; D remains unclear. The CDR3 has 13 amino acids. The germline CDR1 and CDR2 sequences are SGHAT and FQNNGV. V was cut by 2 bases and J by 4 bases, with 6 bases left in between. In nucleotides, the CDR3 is TGTGCCAGCAGCTTATCTGAGGGAAACACCATATATTTT. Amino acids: CASSLSEGNTIYF.

DNA of the CDR3: TGTGCCAGCAGCCCCCGGCCGGGAGTACCCTACAATGAGCAGTTCTTC. Amino acids: CASSPRPGVPYNEQFF. The V gene is TRBV9, the J gene TRBJ2-1; maybe TRBD2 (6 bases). In germline, CDR1 is SGDLS, CDR2 YYNGEE. The germline V and J ends were trimmed by 4 bases and 2 bases, with 16 bases remaining between them. The CDR3 length is 16 residues.

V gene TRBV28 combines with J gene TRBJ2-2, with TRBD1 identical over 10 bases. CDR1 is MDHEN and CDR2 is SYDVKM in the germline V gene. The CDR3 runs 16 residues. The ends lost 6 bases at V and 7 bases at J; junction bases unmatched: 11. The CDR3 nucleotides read TGTGCCAGCAGCCGGACGACAGGGGGCTTTGGCGGGGAGCTGTTTTTT. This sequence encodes CASSRTTGGFGGELFF.

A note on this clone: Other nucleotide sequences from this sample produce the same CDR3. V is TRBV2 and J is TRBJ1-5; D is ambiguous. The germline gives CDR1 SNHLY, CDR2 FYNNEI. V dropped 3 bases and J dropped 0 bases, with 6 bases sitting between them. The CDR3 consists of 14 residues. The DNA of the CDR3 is TGTGCCAGCAGTGACAGGTATAGCAATCAGCCCCAGCATTTT. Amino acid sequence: CASSDRYSNQPQHF.

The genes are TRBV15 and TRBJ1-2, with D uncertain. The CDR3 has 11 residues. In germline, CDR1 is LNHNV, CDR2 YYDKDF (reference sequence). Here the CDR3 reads CAKARPGGYTF. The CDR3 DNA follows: TGTGCAAAAGCCCGCCCGGGGGGCTACACCTTC.

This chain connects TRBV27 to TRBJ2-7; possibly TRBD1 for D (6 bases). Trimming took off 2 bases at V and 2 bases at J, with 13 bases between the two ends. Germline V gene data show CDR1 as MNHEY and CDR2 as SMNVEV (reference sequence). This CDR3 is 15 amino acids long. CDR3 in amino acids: CASSLPGTNAYEQYF. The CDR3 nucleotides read TGTGCCAGCAGTTTACCCGGGACAAACGCCTACGAGCAGTACTTC.

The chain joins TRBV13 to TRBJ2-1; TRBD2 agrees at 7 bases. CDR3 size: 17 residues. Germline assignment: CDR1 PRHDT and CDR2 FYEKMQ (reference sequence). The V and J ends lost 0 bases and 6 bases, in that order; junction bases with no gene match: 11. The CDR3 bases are TGTGCCAGCAGCTTAGGAAGAGGGCGGGGGAGGATCAATGAGCAGTTCTTC. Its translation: CASSLGRGRGRINEQFF.

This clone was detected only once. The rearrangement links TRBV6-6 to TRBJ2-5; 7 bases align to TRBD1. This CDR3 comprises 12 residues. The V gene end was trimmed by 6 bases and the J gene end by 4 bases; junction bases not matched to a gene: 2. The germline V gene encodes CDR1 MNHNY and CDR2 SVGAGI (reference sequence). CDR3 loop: CASRRGLETQYF. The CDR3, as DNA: TGTGCCAGCAGGAGGGGGCTAGAGACCCAGTACTTC.

The CDR3 sequence: CASSLTGMYNEQFF. CDR3 in DNA: TGCGCCAGCAGCCTGACAGGAATGTACAATGAGCAGTTCTTC. The J gene is TRBJ2-1, the V gene TRBV4-1, with D possibly TRBD1 on 6 matching bases. The V gene's germline CDR1 is MGHRA and CDR2 YSYEKL. The CDR3 extends over 14 amino acids. Trimming took off 4 bases at V and 4 bases at J, with 11 bases between the two ends.

The CDR3 reads CASSVGGLAGHTDTQYF. The CDR3 coding sequence is TGTGCCAGCAGCGTGGGGGGACTAGCGGGCCACACAGATACGCAGTATTTT. The gene calls are TRBV9 and TRBJ2-3; TRBD2 agrees at 12 bases. CDR1 and CDR2 (germline): SGDLS, YYNGEE. Unmatched junction bases numbered 6, after V lost 2 bases and J lost 2 bases. CDR3 length: 17 amino acids.

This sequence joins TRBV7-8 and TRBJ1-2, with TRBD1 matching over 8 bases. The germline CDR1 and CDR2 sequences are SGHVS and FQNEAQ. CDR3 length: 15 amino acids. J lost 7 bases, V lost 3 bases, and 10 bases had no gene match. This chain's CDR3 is CASSFQIWTGLGYTF. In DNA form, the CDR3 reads TGTGCCAGCAGCTTCCAGATATGGACAGGGCTTGGCTACACCTTC.

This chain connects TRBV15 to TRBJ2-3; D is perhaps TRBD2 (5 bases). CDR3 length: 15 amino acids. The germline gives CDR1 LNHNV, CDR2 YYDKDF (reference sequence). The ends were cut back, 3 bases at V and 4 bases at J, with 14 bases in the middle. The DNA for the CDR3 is TGTGCCACCAGCAGCGCCCTCGGGGAACCAGATACGCAGTATTTT. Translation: CATSSALGEPDTQYF. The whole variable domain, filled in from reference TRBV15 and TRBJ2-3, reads DAMVIQNPRYQVTQFGKPVTLSCSQTLNHNVMYWYQQKSSQAPKLLFHYYDKDFNNEADTPDNFQSRRPNTSFCFLDIRSPGLGDTAMYLCATSSALGEPDTQYFGPGTRLTVL.

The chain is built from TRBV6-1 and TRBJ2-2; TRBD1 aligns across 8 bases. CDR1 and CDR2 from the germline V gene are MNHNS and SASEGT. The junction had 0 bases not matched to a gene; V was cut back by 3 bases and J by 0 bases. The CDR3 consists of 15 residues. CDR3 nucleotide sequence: TGTGCCAGCAGTGAGACAGGGGCGAACACCGGGGAGCTGTTTTTT. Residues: CASSETGANTGELFF.